Following are 17 T cell receptor beta chains from one sample sequenced in a study of T cell responses to AZD1222 COVID-19 vaccine. Assay used: immunoSEQ multiplex PCR; TCRdb lists only in-frame clones, some missing. The sample has approximately 160,000 clones; 90% are singletons. Sequenced material: peripheral blood, taken on day 0 of AZD1222 vaccination. The source of these receptors is an adult in good health.

The chain is built from TRBV7-8 and TRBJ2-7; 8 nucleotides align to TRBD1. The V and J ends lost 0 bases and 3 bases, in that order; junction bases with no gene match: 10. The germline gives CDR1 SGHVS, CDR2 FQNEAQ. The CDR3 runs to 17 residues. CDR3 residues: CASSLAAGGEGGYEQYF. The CDR3, as DNA: TGTGCCAGCAGCTTAGCTGCAGGGGGCGAGGGTGGCTACGAGCAGTACTTC.

The V call is TRBV6-5, the J call TRBJ2-1; no definite D call. V lost 0 bases and J 4 bases, leaving 4 bases between the germline ends. Germline CDR1 and CDR2: MNHEY and SVGAGI. The CDR3 has 13 residues. The CDR3 DNA follows: TGTGCCAGCAGTTACTCTTGGTACAATGAGCAGTTCTTC. This translates into CASSYSWYNEQFF.

The gene calls are TRBV21-1 and TRBJ1-3. TRBV21-1 is tagged as a pseudogene. This CDR3 has 14 residues. Here the CDR3 reads CASTQGGQVNTIYF. CDR3 DNA: TGTGCCAGCACCCAAGGGGGGCAGGTAAACACCATATATTTT.

The V and J genes are TRBV5-4 and TRBJ1-6, with D tentatively TRBD1 (6 bases). This CDR3 region has 14 residues. CDR1 SGHNT and CDR2 YYREEE come from the germline V gene (reference sequence). The V and J ends lost 0 bases and 7 bases respectively, with 8 bases between them. The CDR3 sequence is CASSLAGVNSPLHF. The CDR3 region has the DNA TGTGCCAGCAGCTTGGCAGGGGTCAATTCACCCCTCCACTTT.

V usage is TRBV12-3 or TRBV12-4 and J usage is TRBJ1-1, with D maybe TRBD1 (5 bases). V lost 5 bases and J 1 base, leaving 8 bases between the germline ends. This CDR3 comprises 13 residues. The CDR3 DNA reads TGTGCCAGCAGTCAGAGGGGGAACACTGAAGCTTTCTTT. This gives the protein CASSQRGNTEAFF.

The V call is TRBV9, the J call TRBJ2-3; 7 nucleotides match TRBD2. In germline, CDR1 is SGDLS, CDR2 YYNGEE. The CDR3 is 16 residues long. V shed 4 bases and J 3 bases; nucleotides not matched to a gene: 11. The CDR3: CASSPRGGAGTDTQYF. The CDR3 DNA is TGTGCCAGCAGCCCCCGGGGAGGGGCGGGGACAGATACGCAGTATTTT.

CDR3 residues: CASSYSRTGGVYEQYF. The CDR3 DNA reads as TGTGCCAGCAGTTACTCACGGACAGGGGGCGTCTACGAGCAGTACTTC. V gene TRBV6-5 combines with J gene TRBJ2-7; 11 positions match TRBD1. The CDR3 extends over 16 amino acids. Germline CDR1 and CDR2: MNHEY and SVGAGI. V gave up 0 bases and J gave up 3 bases; unmatched junction bases: 4.

This chain connects TRBV5-1 to TRBJ2-3; D may be TRBD1 (6 bases). The CDR3 is made up of 15 amino acids. The germline CDR1 and CDR2 sequences are SGHRS and YFSETQ. Trimming shortened V by 0 bases and J by 5 bases, and 13 bases separated the two germline ends. CDR3 protein: CASSLDGRGGDTQYF. As DNA, the CDR3 is TGCGCCAGCAGCTTGGACGGCAGGGGTGGAGATACGCAGTATTTT. The whole variable domain, filled in from reference TRBV5-1 and TRBJ2-3, reads KAGVTQTPRYLIKTRGQQVTLSCSPISGHRSVSWYQQTPGQGLQFLFEYFSETQRNKGNFPGRFSGRQFSNSRSEMNVSTLELGDSALYLCASSLDGRGGDTQYFGPGTRLTVL.

This chain uses TRBV6-5 with TRBJ2-7, with 10 nucleotides matching TRBD1. The CDR3 is made up of 16 amino acids. Per germline, CDR1 MNHEY and CDR2 SVGAGI. Germline trimming cut 3 bases from V and 0 bases from J; bases unmatched to any gene: 5. CDR3 loop: CASSYDRGPFSYEQYF. The DNA for the CDR3 is TGTGCCAGCAGTTATGACAGGGGGCCTTTCTCCTACGAGCAGTACTTC.

V usage is TRBV5-5 and J usage is TRBJ2-7; tentatively, D is TRBD1 or TRBD2 (5 bases each). This CDR3 spans 14 amino acids. The germline V gene encodes CDR1 SGHKS and CDR2 YYEKEE (reference sequence). V was clipped by 4 bases and J by 2 bases, with 13 bases between them. The CDR3 DNA reads TGTGCCAGCAGCAACCGGGACGGTCCCTACGAGCAGTACTTC. Translation gives CASSNRDGPYEQYF. The full variable domain, in which reference TRBV5-5 and TRBJ2-7 provide the parts outside the CDR3, is DAGVTQSPTHLIKTRGQQVTLRCSPISGHKSVSWYQQVLGQGPQFIFQYYEKEERGRGNFPDRFSARQFPNYSSELNVNALLLGDSALYLCASSNRDGPYEQYFGPGTRLTVT.

V is TRBV5-1 and J is TRBJ2-3; D gene ambiguous. V lost 0 bases and J 3 bases, leaving 5 bases between the germline ends. CDR1 is SGHRS, CDR2 YFSETQ, per germline. The length of the CDR3 is 13 residues. CDR3 DNA: TGCGCCAGCAGCTTGGGGGGTACAGATACGCAGTATTTT. Amino acid sequence: CASSLGGTDTQYF. Full variable domain (outside the CDR3, taken from reference TRBV5-1 and TRBJ2-3): KAGVTQTPRYLIKTRGQQVTLSCSPISGHRSVSWYQQTPGQGLQFLFEYFSETQRNKGNFPGRFSGRQFSNSRSEMNVSTLELGDSALYLCASSLGGTDTQYFGPGTRLTVL.

The rearrangement joins TRBV3-1 (or the pseudogene TRBV3-2) to TRBJ2-5, with D uncertain. The germline V and J ends were trimmed by 0 bases and 8 bases, with 4 bases remaining between them. This CDR3 is built from 11 residues. Germline lookup yields CDR1 LGHDT and CDR2 YNNKEL (reference sequence). CDR3 coding DNA: TGTGCCAGCAGCCAAGATGCCACCCAGTACTTC. Protein: CASSQDATQYF.

V gene TRBV29-1 combines with J gene TRBJ2-7; D perhaps matches TRBD2 (6 bases). CDR1 and CDR2 (germline): SQVTM, ANQGSEA. This CDR3 has 13 residues. Trimming pared 7 bases from V and 3 bases from J, leaving 16 bases between. Written as DNA, the CDR3 is TGCAGCGCCTTGGGACTCCCTGGCTACGAGCAGTACTTC. This encodes CSALGLPGYEQYF.

This clone appeared a single time. V usage is TRBV3-1 (or the pseudogene TRBV3-2) and J usage is TRBJ2-7; maybe TRBD2 (5 bases). Per germline, CDR1 LGHDT and CDR2 YNNKEL (reference sequence). V gave up 4 bases and J gave up 6 bases, with 13 bases separating them. CDR3 length equals 13 residues. CDR3 nucleotide sequence: TGTGCCAGCAGCCTTCGCGGGCTTATCGAGCAGTACTTC. This sequence encodes CASSLRGLIEQYF.

The rearrangement joins TRBV7-2 to TRBJ1-4; D is unresolved. This CDR3 has 15 residues. V gave up 1 base and J gave up 0 bases, with 6 bases separating them. CDR1 SGHTA and CDR2 FQGNSA come from the germline V gene. The CDR3 here is CASSLGDSTNEKLFF. The CDR3 DNA reads as TGTGCCAGCAGCTTAGGTGATTCAACTAATGAAAAACTGTTTTTT.

The V and J genes are TRBV7-9 and TRBJ1-1; no firm D call. With 2 bases removed from V and 3 bases from J, the gap between germline ends came to 10 bases. The germline V gene encodes CDR1 SEHNR and CDR2 FQNEAQ (reference sequence). CDR3 length equals 14 residues. CDR3 in amino acids: CASSLHAGDTEAFF. CDR3 DNA sequence: TGTGCCAGCAGCTTACATGCGGGCGACACTGAAGCTTTCTTT.

In regard to this clone: Different DNA sequences within this sample yield the same CDR3. The chain uses TRBV5-4 and TRBJ2-7; 7 positions match TRBD1. CDR3 size: 13 residues. Germline V gives CDR1 SGHNT, CDR2 YYREEE (reference sequence). V shed 5 bases, J shed 4 bases, and the junction held 6 bases outside the gene matches. DNA for the CDR3: TGTGCCAGCAGTTCCGGGACAGCATACGAGCAGTACTTC. Its translation is CASSSGTAYEQYF.